This T cell receptor (beta chain) was sequenced during a study of blood T cell repertoires in COVID-19. Worth noting for this clone: The junction shows a germline mismatch at one end, possibly a read error.

The germline gives CDR1 KGHSH, CDR2 LQKENI. CDR3 size: 12 residues. Produced via immunoSEQ multiplex PCR; TCRdb's table is partial and in-frame only. The table lists nearly 400,000 clones, about nine tenths of them singletons. Individuals aged about 18 to 100 years were recruited from 24 US areas. Donors in Cohort 3 counted as recovered after two negative PCRs, clearance, or symptom resolution. The source material was PBMCs or T cells enriched from blood (not recorded which). The receptor comes from a woman aged 25-40 years who had recovered from COVID-19. This rearrangement joins TRBV18 to TRBJ1-2, with 7 bases aligning to TRBD1. CDR3 sequence reads: CASSLRQGGYIF. The DNA of the CDR3 is TGTGCCAGCTCACTTCGACAGGGTGGCTACATCTTC.